These 24 T cell receptor beta chains came from one sample sequenced in a study of blood T cell repertoires in COVID-19. The protocol was immunoSEQ multiplex PCR, while the TCRdb copy is restricted to in-frame clones and leaves out a portion. The sample comprises approximately 87,000 clones, around 89% of which are singletons, and 11% to 15% rests with the top ten. Sequencing used peripheral blood. The source is a man in his 70s with active or convalescent COVID-19.

The chain has TRBV7-2 and TRBJ1-1, with D perhaps TRBD1 (5 bases). There are 14 residues in the CDR3. The V and J ends lost 2 bases and 1 base respectively, with 8 bases between them. The germline gives CDR1 SGHTA, CDR2 FQGNSA. The CDR3 reads CASSLSGANTEAFF. The CDR3 DNA reads TGTGCCAGCAGCTTAAGTGGGGCGAACACTGAAGCTTTCTTT.

J is TRBJ2-1 and V is TRBV2; tentative D call: TRBD1 (5 bases). Germline V CDR1 and CDR2: SNHLY, FYNNEI. The CDR3 totals 11 residues. The V and J ends lost 5 bases and 10 bases respectively, with 9 bases between them. The CDR3 region is CASSSDTEQFF. The DNA of the CDR3 is TGTGCCAGCAGTTCGGACACAGAGCAGTTCTTC. The whole variable domain, remainder taken from reference TRBV2 and TRBJ2-1, is EPEVTQTPSHQVTQMGQEVILRCVPISNHLYFYWYRQILGQKVEFLVSFYNNEISEKSEIFDDQFSVERPDGSNFTLKIRSTKLEDSAMYFCASSSDTEQFFGPGTRLTVL.

The rearrangement joins TRBV27 to TRBJ1-1; D remains unclear. Germline CDR1 MNHEY, CDR2 SMNVEV (reference sequence). This CDR3 spans 12 amino acids. V gave up 11 bases and J gave up 0 bases, with 10 bases separating them. The CDR3 reads CAERLLNTEAFF. The CDR3, as DNA: TGTGCCGAAAGACTACTGAACACTGAAGCTTTCTTT.

The chain is built from TRBV30 and TRBJ1-3; 7 bases fit TRBD1. The CDR3 contains 15 residues. The germline gives CDR1 GTSNPN, CDR2 SVGIG (reference sequence). With V trimmed by 3 bases and J by 3 bases, 8 bases remained unmatched. CDR3 protein: CAWRVYRGSGNTIYF. The CDR3, as DNA: TGTGCCTGGAGGGTATACAGGGGAAGTGGAAACACCATATATTTT.

V and J are TRBV5-1 and TRBJ2-2; 9 nucleotides align to TRBD1. V was clipped by 1 base and J by 6 bases; unmatched bases: 7. Germline CDR1 SGHRS, CDR2 YFSETQ. The CDR3 totals 16 residues. CDR3 loop: CASSLNLQGAAGELFF. CDR3 DNA: TGCGCCAGCAGCTTGAATTTACAGGGGGCGGCCGGGGAGCTGTTTTTT.

The CDR3 spells CASSLAQGRETQYF. In DNA, the CDR3 is TGCGCCAGCAGCTTGGCGCAGGGGCGGGAGACCCAGTACTTC. This chain uses TRBV5-1 with TRBJ2-5, with D tentatively TRBD1 (6 bases). Germline values: CDR1 SGHRS, CDR2 YFSETQ. V shed 0 bases and J shed 5 bases, with 11 bases lying between them. This CDR3 is 14 amino acids long.

The count of this clone is one. The chain recombines TRBV2 with TRBJ2-1; D is uncertain. Looked up from germline, CDR1 is SNHLY and CDR2 is FYNNEI. Trimming pared 7 bases from V and 8 bases from J, leaving 9 bases between. The CDR3 is 11 residues long. The CDR3 DNA reads as TGTGCCAGCAATGGCTTGGATGAGCAGTTCTTC. Its protein product is CASNGLDEQFF.

The chain employs TRBV11-2 and TRBJ2-3; D is ambiguous. The CDR3 loop spans 13 amino acids. CDR1 is SGHAT and CDR2 is FQNNGV in the germline V gene. Deletions cut 0 bases from V and 4 bases from J, with 5 bases between. CDR3 protein: CASSLDRADTQYF. Here the CDR3 DNA reads TGTGCCAGCAGCTTAGACCGGGCAGATACGCAGTATTTT.

The rearrangement links TRBV18 to TRBJ2-5, with D perhaps matching TRBD1 (6 bases). From germline, CDR1 is KGHSH and CDR2 LQKENI. The CDR3 loop spans 12 amino acids. Between the trimmed V and J ends, which lost 6 bases and 4 bases, there was a span of 9 bases. DNA for the CDR3: TGTGCCAGCTCGCCCAGGGGAGAGACCCAGTACTTC. As protein: CASSPRGETQYF.

J is TRBJ1-1 and V is TRBV6-5, with 7 bases aligning to TRBD1. CDR1 is MNHEY, CDR2 SVGAGI, per germline. V gave up 6 bases and J gave up 3 bases; unmatched junction bases: 1. The CDR3 has 12 amino acids. The CDR3 DNA reads as TGTGCCAGCAGAGGGGGCTACACTGAAGCTTTCTTT. It specifies CASRGGYTEAFF.

The gene calls are TRBV30 and TRBJ1-5, with no clear D. The length of the CDR3 is 14 residues. V lost 2 bases and J lost 7, with 15 bases in between. Looked up from germline, CDR1 is GTSNPN and CDR2 is SVGIG (reference sequence). CDR3 in amino acids: CAWSIGSSGQPQHF. The CDR3 DNA is TGTGCCTGGAGTATAGGGAGTTCTGGGCAGCCCCAGCATTTT.

V gene TRBV15 combines with J gene TRBJ2-2; 11 nucleotides line up with TRBD2. J was trimmed by 7 bases and V by 3 bases; bases with no gene match: 7. This CDR3 is 16 amino acids long. Germline assignment: CDR1 LNHNV and CDR2 YYDKDF (reference sequence). The CDR3 DNA reads as TGTGCCACCAGCAGGGCACTAGCGGGAGCGAACGGGGAGCTGTTTTTT. Translation: CATSRALAGANGELFF.

V gene TRBV3-1 (or the pseudogene TRBV3-2) combines with J gene TRBJ1-1; D is unresolved. Germline CDR1 and CDR2: LGHDT and YNNKEL (reference sequence). The CDR3 extends over 12 amino acids. Trimming left V 3 bases short and J 3 bases short, with 5 bases between. The CDR3: CASSQYDTEAFF. The CDR3 coding sequence is TGTGCCAGCAGCCAGTATGACACTGAAGCTTTCTTT.

The chain recombines TRBV12-3 or TRBV12-4 with TRBJ1-2; D perhaps matches TRBD1 (6 bases). Trimming took 2 bases from V and 3 from J, leaving 7 bases between them. The CDR3 is made up of 13 amino acids. The CDR3 protein is CASSLWTDYGYTF. In DNA form, the CDR3 reads TGTGCCAGCAGTTTATGGACAGACTATGGCTACACCTTC.

The chain employs TRBV6-4 and TRBJ2-7, with 11 bases lining up with TRBD2. The CDR3 spans 23 residues. V shed 0 bases, J shed 3 bases, and the junction held 25 bases outside the gene matches. Germline CDR1 reads MRHNA; CDR2 reads SNTAGT. As DNA, the CDR3 is TGTGCCAGCAGTGACTCCTGCACGAACCCCGGGACTAGCGGCTGTGGTCTTGGCTACGAGCAGTACTTC. The encoded protein is CASSDSCTNPGTSGCGLGYEQYF.

CDR3 residues: CATSRVQQPQHF. The CDR3 bases are TGTGCCACCAGCAGAGTACAGCAGCCCCAGCATTTT. The V and J genes are TRBV15 and TRBJ1-5; D remains ambiguous. The germline V gene encodes CDR1 LNHNV and CDR2 YYDKDF (reference sequence). With 1 base removed from V and 7 bases from J, the gap between germline ends came to 5 bases. CDR3 length equals 12 residues.

The genes are TRBV18 and TRBJ1-3; TRBD1 matches 9 bases. Germline V gives CDR1 KGHSH, CDR2 LQKENI. There are 16 residues in the CDR3. Trimming removed 3 bases from V and 2 bases from J; junction bases left unmatched: 5. The CDR3 protein is CASSPSGTGTGNTIYF. In nucleotides, the CDR3 is TGTGCCAGCTCACCGTCCGGGACAGGGACTGGAAACACCATATATTTT.

As DNA, the CDR3 is TGTGCCAGCAGTGAGGGACAGGGGATTCCGGAGACCCAGTACTTC. Amino acids: CASSEGQGIPETQYF. The genes are TRBV2 and TRBJ2-5; 10 bases match TRBD1. CDR1 is SNHLY and CDR2 is FYNNEI in the germline V gene. CDR3 length: 15 residues. The V segment lost 3 bases and the J segment 5 bases; nucleotides outside the gene matches: 6.

The gene calls are TRBV6-5 and TRBJ2-3, with TRBD2 matching 11 bases. The CDR3 totals 14 residues. Per germline, CDR1 MNHEY and CDR2 SVGAGI. Germline trimming cut 10 bases from V and 2 bases from J; bases unmatched to any gene: 5. The CDR3 region has the DNA TGTGCCACCTTAGCGGGAGGGAACACAGATACGCAGTATTTT. It yields the protein CATLAGGNTDTQYF.

The rearrangement joins TRBV18 to TRBJ2-6; TRBD1 is a possible D gene (6 bases). CDR3 length equals 18 residues. V was clipped by 2 bases and J by 0 bases, with 14 bases between them. Germline lookup yields CDR1 KGHSH and CDR2 LQKENI. The CDR3 loop reads CASSPFQGGSSGANVLTF. DNA of the CDR3: TGTGCCAGCTCACCATTTCAAGGGGGAAGCTCTGGGGCCAACGTCCTGACTTTC.

The chain employs TRBV27 and TRBJ1-2, with D maybe TRBD1 (5 bases). V was shortened by 4 bases and J by 6 bases, with 24 bases between the two germline ends. Germline CDR1 MNHEY, CDR2 SMNVEV (reference sequence). The CDR3 loop spans 17 amino acids. CDR3 residues: CASSSGPSWTIRHGYTF. The DNA for the CDR3 is TGTGCCAGCAGTTCTGGCCCGTCGTGGACAATTAGGCATGGCTACACCTTC.

The chain employs TRBV28 and TRBJ1-1; 9 bases match TRBD1. There are 13 residues in the CDR3. The germline CDR1 and CDR2 sequences are MDHEN and SYDVKM. V shed 7 bases, J shed 8 bases, and the junction held 8 bases outside the gene matches. CDR3 bases: TGTGCCAGCACCCAAACAGGGGGCGGAGAAGCTTTCTTT. It yields the protein CASTQTGGGEAFF.

This chain joins TRBV6-5 and TRBJ2-1, with 8 nucleotides matching TRBD2. Germline values: CDR1 MNHEY, CDR2 SVGAGI. The CDR3 extends over 13 amino acids. The J segment lost 9 bases and the V segment lost 11 bases, leaving 12 bases of the junction unmatched. CDR3: CASEAGVQVEQFF. In DNA form, the CDR3 reads TGTGCCTCCGAAGCGGGAGTTCAGGTTGAGCAGTTCTTC.

The chain links TRBV10-3 to TRBJ2-5; D is perhaps TRBD1 (8 bases). The V end lost 7 bases, the J end lost 5 bases, and 14 bases lay between the germline ends. Germline V gene sequence: CDR1 ENHRY, CDR2 SYGVKD. The CDR3 is 13 residues long. Here the CDR3 reads CAIKGQGGETQYF. As DNA, the CDR3 is TGTGCCATCAAAGGACAGGGAGGGGAGACCCAGTACTTC.